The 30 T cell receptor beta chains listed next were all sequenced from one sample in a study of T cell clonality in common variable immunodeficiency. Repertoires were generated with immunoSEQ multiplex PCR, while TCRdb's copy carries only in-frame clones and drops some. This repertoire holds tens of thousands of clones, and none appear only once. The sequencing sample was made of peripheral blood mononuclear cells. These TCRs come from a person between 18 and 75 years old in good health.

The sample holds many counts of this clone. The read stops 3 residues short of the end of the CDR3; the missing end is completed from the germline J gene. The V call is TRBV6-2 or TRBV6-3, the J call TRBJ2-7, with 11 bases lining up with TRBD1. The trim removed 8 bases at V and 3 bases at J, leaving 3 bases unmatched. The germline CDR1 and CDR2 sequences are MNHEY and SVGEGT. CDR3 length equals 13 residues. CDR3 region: CASGTGGYYEQYF. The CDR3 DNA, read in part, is TGTGCCAGCGGGACAGGGGGATACTACGAG.

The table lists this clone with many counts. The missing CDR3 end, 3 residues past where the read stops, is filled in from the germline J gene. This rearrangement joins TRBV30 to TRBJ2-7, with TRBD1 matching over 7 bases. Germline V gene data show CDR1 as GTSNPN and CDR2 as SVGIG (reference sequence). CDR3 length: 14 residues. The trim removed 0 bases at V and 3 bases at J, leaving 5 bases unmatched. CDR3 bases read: TGTGCCTGGAGTGTAGGGCAGGGGGTCTACGAG. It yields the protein CAWSVGQGVYE. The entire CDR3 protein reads CAWSVGQGVYEQYF.

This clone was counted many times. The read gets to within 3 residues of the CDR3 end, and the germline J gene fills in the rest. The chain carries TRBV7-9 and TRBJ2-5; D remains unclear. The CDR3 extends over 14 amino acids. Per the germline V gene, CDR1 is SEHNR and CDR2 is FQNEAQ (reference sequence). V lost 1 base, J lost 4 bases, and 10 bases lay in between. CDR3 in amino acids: CASSLGQARETQYF. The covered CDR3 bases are TGTGCCAGCAGCTTAGGCCAGGCGAGAGAGACC.

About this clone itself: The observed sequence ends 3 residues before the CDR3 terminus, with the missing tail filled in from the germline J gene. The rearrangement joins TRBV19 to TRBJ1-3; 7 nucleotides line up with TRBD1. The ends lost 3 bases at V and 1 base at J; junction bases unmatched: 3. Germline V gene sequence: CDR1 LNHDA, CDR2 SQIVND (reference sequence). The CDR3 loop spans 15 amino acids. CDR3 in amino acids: CASSIDRASGNTIYF. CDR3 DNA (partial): TGTGCCAGTAGTATCGACAGGGCGTCTGGAAACACC. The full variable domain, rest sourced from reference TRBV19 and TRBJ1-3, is DGGITQSPKYLFRKEGQNVTLSCEQNLNHDAMYWYRQDPGQGLRLIYYSQIVNDFQKGDIAEGYSVSREKKESFPLTVTSAQKNPTAFYLCASSIDRASGNTIYFGEGSWLTVV.

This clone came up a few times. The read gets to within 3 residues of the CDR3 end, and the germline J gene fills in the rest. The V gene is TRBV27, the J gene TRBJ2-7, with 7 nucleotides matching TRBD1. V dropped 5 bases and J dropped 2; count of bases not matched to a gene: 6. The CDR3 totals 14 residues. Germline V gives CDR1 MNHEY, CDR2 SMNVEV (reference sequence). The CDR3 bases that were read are TGTGCCAGCAGTGCAGGGGGTAGCCCCTACGAG. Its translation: CASSAGGSPYE. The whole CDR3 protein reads CASSAGGSPYEQYF.

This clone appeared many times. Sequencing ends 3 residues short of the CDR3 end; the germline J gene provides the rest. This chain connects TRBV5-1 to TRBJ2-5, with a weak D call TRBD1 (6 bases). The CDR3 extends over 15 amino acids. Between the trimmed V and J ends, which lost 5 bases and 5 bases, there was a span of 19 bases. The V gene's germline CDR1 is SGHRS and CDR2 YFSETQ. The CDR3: CASRSGQIAVETQYF. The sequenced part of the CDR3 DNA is TGCGCCAGCAGATCAGGACAGATCGCTGTGGAGACC.

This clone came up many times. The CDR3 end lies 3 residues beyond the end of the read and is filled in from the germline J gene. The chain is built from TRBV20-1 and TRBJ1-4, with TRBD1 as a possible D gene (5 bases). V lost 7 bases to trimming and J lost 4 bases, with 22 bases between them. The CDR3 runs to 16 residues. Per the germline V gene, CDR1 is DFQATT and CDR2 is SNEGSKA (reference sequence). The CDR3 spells CSGARRGLRDNEKLFF. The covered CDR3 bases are TGCAGTGGCGCTAGGAGGGGTCTGAGAGATAATGAAAAA.

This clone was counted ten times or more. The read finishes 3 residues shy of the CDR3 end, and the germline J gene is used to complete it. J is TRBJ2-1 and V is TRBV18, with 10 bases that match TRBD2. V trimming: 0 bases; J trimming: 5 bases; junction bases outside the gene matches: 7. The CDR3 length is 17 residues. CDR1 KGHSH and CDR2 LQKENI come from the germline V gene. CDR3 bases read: TGTGCCAGCTCACCACCGATAGCGGGGGGAATAAACAATGAG. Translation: CASSPPIAGGINNE. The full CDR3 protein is CASSPPIAGGINNEQFF.

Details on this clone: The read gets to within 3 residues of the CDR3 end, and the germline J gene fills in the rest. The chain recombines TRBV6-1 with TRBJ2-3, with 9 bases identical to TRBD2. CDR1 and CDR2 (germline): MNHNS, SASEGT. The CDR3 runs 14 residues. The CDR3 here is CASSDTGLASSQYF. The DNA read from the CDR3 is TGTGCCAGCAGTGACACCGGACTAGCGAGTTCG.

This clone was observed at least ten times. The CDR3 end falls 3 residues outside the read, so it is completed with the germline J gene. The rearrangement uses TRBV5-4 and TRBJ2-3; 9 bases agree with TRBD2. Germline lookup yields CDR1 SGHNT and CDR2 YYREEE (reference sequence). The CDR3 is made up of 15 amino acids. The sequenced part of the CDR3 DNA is TGTGCCAGCAGCTTGGTAGTAGCGGGGGAAGAGACG. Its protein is CASSLVVAGEET. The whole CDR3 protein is CASSLVVAGEETQYF.

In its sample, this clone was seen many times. The DNA read from the CDR3 is TGTGCCAGCAGCCAGTTCGAGGCTAACTATGGC. Translated, it gives CASSQFEANYG. The entire CDR3 protein is CASSQFEANYGYTF. The J gene is TRBJ1-2, the V gene TRBV14; D is ambiguous. The sequenced fragment ends 3 residues before the CDR3 boundary, so the rest is inferred from the germline J gene. The germline V gene has CDR1 SGHDN and CDR2 FVKESK. The V end was cut by 3 bases, the J end by 0 bases, with 8 bases between. The CDR3 totals 14 residues.

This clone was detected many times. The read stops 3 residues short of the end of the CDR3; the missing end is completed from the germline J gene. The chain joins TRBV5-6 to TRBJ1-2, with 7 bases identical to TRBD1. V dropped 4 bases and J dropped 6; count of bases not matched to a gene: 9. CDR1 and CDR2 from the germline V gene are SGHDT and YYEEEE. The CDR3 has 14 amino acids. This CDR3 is CASSLATGWDGYTF. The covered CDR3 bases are TGTGCCAGCAGCCTGGCGACAGGGTGGGATGGC. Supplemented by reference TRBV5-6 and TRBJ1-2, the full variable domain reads DAGVTQSPTHLIKTRGQQVTLRCSPKSGHDTVSWYQQALGQGPQFIFQYYEEEERQRGNFPDRFSGHQFPNYSSELNVNALLLGDSALYLCASSLATGWDGYTFGSGTRLTVV.

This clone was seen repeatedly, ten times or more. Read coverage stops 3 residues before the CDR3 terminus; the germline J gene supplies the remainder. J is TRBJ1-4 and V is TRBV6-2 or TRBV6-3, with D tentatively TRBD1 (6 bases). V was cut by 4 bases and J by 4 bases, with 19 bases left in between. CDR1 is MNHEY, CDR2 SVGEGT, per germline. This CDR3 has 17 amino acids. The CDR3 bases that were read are TGTGCCAGCAGTTCTAGCCGGCAGGGGATCCTTAATGAAAAA. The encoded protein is CASSSSRQGILNEK. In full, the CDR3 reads CASSSSRQGILNEKLFF.

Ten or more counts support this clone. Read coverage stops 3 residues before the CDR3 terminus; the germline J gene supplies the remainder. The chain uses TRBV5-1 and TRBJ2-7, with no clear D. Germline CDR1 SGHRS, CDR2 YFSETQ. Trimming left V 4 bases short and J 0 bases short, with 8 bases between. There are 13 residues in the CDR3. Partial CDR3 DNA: TGCGCCAGCAGCGTGACATCCTCCTACGAG. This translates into CASSVTSSYE. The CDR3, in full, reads CASSVTSSYEQYF.

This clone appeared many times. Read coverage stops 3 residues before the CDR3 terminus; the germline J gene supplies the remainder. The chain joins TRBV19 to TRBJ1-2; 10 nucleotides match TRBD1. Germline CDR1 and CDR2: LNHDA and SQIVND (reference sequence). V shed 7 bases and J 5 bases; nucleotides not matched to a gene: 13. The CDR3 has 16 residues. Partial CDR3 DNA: TGTGCCAGTAATTCTCTCGGACAGGGGGTGAGGTATGGC. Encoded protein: CASNSLGQGVRYG. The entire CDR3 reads CASNSLGQGVRYGYTF. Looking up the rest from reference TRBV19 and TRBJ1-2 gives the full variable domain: DGGITQSPKYLFRKEGQNVTLSCEQNLNHDAMYWYRQDPGQGLRLIYYSQIVNDFQKGDIAEGYSVSREKKESFPLTVTSAQKNPTAFYLCASNSLGQGVRYGYTFGSGTRLTVV.

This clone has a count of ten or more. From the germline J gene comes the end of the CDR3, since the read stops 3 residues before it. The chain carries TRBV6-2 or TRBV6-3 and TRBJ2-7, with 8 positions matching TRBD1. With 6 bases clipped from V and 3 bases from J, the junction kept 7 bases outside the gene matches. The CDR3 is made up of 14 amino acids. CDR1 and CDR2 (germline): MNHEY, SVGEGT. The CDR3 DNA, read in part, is TGTGCCAGCAGAGGAGGGACAGGAATCTACGAG. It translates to CASRGGTGIYE. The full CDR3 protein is CASRGGTGIYEQYF.

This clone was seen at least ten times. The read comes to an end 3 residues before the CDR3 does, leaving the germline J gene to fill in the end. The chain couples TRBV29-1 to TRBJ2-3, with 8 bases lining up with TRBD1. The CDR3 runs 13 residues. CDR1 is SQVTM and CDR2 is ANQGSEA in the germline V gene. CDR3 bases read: TGCAGCGTTGTAGGGCCGGGACAGGCCTCG. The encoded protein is CSVVGPGQAS. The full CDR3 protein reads CSVVGPGQASQYF.

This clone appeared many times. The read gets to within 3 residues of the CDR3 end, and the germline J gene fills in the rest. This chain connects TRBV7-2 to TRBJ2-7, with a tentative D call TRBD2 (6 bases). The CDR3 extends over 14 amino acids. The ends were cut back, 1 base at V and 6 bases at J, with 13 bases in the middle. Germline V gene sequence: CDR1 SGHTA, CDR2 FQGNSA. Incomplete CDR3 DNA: TGTGCCAGCAGCTTAGGCGGGGCAAGCAGCGAG. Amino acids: CASSLGGASSE. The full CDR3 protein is CASSLGGASSEQYF.

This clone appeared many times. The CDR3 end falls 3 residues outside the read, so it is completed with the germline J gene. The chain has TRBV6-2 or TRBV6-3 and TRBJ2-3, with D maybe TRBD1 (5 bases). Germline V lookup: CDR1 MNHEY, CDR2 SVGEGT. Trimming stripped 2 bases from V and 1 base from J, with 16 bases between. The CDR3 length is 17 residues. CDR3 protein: CASSYVYRRIGTDTQYF. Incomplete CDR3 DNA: TGTGCCAGCAGTTACGTTTACAGGCGGATCGGCACAGATACG.

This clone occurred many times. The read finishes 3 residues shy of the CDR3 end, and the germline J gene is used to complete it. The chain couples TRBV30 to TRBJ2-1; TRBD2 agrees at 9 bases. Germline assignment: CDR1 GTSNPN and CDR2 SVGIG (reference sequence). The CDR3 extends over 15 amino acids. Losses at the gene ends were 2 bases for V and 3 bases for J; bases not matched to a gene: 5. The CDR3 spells CAWSRVAGVYNEQFF. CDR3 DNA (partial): TGTGCCTGGAGTAGGGTAGCGGGGGTCTACAATGAG.

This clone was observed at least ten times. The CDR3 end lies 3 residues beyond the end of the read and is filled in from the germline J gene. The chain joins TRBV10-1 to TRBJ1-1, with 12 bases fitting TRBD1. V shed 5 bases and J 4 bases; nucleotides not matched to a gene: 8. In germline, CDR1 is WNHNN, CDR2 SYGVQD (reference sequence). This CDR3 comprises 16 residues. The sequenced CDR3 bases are TGCGCCAGCAGTTACCTCCGGGACAGGGGGCCCACTGAA. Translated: CASSYLRDRGPTE. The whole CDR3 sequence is CASSYLRDRGPTEAFF.

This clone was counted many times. The CDR3 sequence: CASSETGNTGELFF. CDR3 bases read: TGTGCCAGCAGTGAGACAGGGAACACCGGGGAG. The chain is built from TRBV6-4 and TRBJ2-2; perhaps TRBD1 as D (6 bases). The CDR3 extends 3 residues past the end of the read, so its final part is completed from the germline J gene. Germline V lookup: CDR1 MRHNA, CDR2 SNTAGT. This CDR3 has 14 residues. V lost 3 bases and J lost 1, with 6 bases in between.

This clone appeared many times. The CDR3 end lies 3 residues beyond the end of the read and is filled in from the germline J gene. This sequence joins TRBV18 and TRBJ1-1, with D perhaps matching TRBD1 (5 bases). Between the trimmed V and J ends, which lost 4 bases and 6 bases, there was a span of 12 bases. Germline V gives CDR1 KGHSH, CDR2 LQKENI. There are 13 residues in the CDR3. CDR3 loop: CASSLRQYAEAFF. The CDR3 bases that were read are TGTGCCAGCTCACTTCGACAGTACGCTGAA.

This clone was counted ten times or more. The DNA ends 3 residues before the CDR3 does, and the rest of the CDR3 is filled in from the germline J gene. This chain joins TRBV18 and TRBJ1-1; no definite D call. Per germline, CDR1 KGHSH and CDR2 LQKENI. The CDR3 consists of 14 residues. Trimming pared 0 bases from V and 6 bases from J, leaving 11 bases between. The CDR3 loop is CASSPPEGSPEAFF. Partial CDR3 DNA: TGTGCCAGCTCACCACCGGAAGGGTCCCCTGAA.

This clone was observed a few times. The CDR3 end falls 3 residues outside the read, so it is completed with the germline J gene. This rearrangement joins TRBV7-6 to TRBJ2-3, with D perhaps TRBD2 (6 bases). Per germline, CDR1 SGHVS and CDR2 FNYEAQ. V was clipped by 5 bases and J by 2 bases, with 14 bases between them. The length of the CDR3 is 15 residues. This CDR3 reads CASSSRDSTTDTQYF. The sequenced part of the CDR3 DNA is TGTGCCAGCAGCAGCCGGGACTCAACCACAGATACG.

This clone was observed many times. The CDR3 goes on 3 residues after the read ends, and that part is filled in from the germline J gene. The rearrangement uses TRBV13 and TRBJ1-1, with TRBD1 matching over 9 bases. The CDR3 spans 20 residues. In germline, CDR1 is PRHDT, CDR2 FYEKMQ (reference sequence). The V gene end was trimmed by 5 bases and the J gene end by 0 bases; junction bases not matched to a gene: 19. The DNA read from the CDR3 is TGTGCCAGCAGCCGGCGTCCCGACTTACAGGGGGCGGAGATGAACACTGAA. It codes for CASSRRPDLQGAEMNTE. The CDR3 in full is CASSRRPDLQGAEMNTEAFF.

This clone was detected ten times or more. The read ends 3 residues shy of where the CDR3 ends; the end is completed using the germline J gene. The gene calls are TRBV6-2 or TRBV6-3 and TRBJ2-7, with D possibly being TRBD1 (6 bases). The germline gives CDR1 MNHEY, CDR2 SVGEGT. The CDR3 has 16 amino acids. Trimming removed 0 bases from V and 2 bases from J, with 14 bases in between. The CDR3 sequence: CASSYSRGRPTYEQYF. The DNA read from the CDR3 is TGTGCCAGCAGTTACTCCAGGGGCCGACCTACCTACGAG.

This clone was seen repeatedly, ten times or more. The DNA read from the CDR3 is TGTGCCAGCAGTGAGCGGCCCGGACTGGCAGGGACC. This encodes CASSERPGLAGT. The full CDR3 protein is CASSERPGLAGTQYF. The chain carries TRBV28 and TRBJ2-5, with D possibly being TRBD2 (5 bases). From the germline J gene comes the end of the CDR3, since the read stops 3 residues before it. CDR3 length: 15 amino acids. Trimming shortened V by 5 bases and J by 7 bases, and 20 bases separated the two germline ends. Germline CDR1 and CDR2: MDHEN and SYDVKM.

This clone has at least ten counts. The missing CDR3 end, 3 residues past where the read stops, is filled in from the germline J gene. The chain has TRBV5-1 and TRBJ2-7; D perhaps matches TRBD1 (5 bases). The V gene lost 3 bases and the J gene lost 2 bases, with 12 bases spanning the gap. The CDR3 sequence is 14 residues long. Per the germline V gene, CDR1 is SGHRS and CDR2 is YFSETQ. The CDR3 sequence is CASSSGSSAYEQYF. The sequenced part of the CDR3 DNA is TGCGCCAGCAGCTCAGGGTCGTCCGCCTACGAG.

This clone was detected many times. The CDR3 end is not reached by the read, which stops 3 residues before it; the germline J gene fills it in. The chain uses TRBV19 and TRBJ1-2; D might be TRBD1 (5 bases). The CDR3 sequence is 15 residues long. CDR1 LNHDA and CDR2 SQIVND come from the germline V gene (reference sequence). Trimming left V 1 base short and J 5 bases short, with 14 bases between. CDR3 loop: CASSIARQGGYGYTF. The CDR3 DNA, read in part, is TGTGCCAGTAGTATAGCCCGGCAGGGTGGATATGGC.